Shown below are 32 T cell receptor beta chains from a single sample sequenced in a study of radiotherapy plus CTLA-4 blockade in lung cancer. TCRdb keeps only in-frame clones here, not all; method: immunoSEQ multiplex PCR. The sample contains more than 50,000 clones, about 72% of which appear only once. The source material was peripheral blood, sampled from a patient treated with radiotherapy plus ipilimumab. Receptor source: a human donor with non-small cell lung cancer who had a complete response to radiotherapy plus ipilimumab.

The V and J genes are TRBV5-4 and TRBJ2-5, with 7 bases lining up with TRBD1. CDR1 SGHNT and CDR2 YYREEE come from the germline V gene (reference sequence). CDR3 length equals 15 residues. V lost 4 bases and J lost 3; bases outside the gene matches: 9. The CDR3 region is CASSPAGTAKETQYF. The CDR3 region has the DNA TGTGCCAGCAGCCCCGCCGGGACAGCCAAAGAGACCCAGTACTTC.

In this sample, this clone turned up once. This chain uses TRBV5-1 with TRBJ2-5; 11 bases are a match to TRBD1. The closer fit of TRBJ2-7 to the DNA end suggests the J call may be wrong. This CDR3 spans 15 amino acids. Germline V gives CDR1 SGHRS, CDR2 YFSETQ. CDR3 bases: TGCGCCAGCAAAGCTGGGGGGACAGGGGGCTACGAGCAGTACTTC. This gives the protein CASKAGGTGGYEQYF.

The count of this clone is one. The chain couples TRBV9 to TRBJ2-1; 12 bases fit TRBD2. The CDR3 runs 15 residues. Germline CDR1 reads SGDLS; CDR2 reads YYNGEE. Trimming cost V 7 bases and J 4 bases; bases outside gene matches: 6. The CDR3 nucleotides are TGTGCCAGCGCCGGGACTAGCGGGTTATACAATGAGCAGTTCTTC. It yields the protein CASAGTSGLYNEQFF.

The V and J genes are TRBV6-1 and TRBJ2-7; 10 bases align to TRBD1. V lost 7 bases to trimming and J lost 5 bases; unmatched junction nucleotides: 11. Germline CDR1 MNHNS, CDR2 SASEGT. This CDR3 comprises 15 residues. The CDR3 protein is CASIQSPGQGHEQYF. The CDR3 nucleotides are TGTGCCAGCATTCAATCCCCGGGACAGGGGCACGAGCAGTACTTC.

V gene TRBV6-1 combines with J gene TRBJ2-7, with a possible D match to TRBD1 (7 bases). Germline values: CDR1 MNHNS, CDR2 SASEGT. This CDR3 has 13 amino acids. V lost 6 bases to trimming and J lost 3 bases, with 12 bases between them. The CDR3 region has the DNA TGTGCCAGCAGAGGGCAGGGGGGCTACGAGCAGTACTTC. As protein: CASRGQGGYEQYF.

The chain links TRBV6-1 to TRBJ2-7; D is possibly TRBD1 (5 bases). This CDR3 region has 13 residues. Per germline, CDR1 MNHNS and CDR2 SASEGT. Trimming left V 6 bases short and J 5 bases short, with 14 bases between. The CDR3 region is CASSPIRVNEQYF. In nucleotides, the CDR3 is TGTGCCAGCAGCCCGATCAGGGTCAACGAGCAGTACTTC.

This rearrangement joins TRBV18 to TRBJ1-1; 8 positions agree with TRBD1. Germline CDR1 and CDR2: KGHSH and LQKENI. The CDR3 contains 13 residues. V was clipped by 6 bases and J by 5 bases; unmatched bases: 5. The CDR3 loop reads CASSRTGLTEAFF. In nucleotides, the CDR3 is TGTGCCAGCTCGCGGACAGGGTTGACTGAAGCTTTCTTT.

In its sample, this clone was seen once. V is TRBV18 and J is TRBJ2-5; 7 bases match TRBD2. CDR3 length: 16 residues. CDR1 is KGHSH, CDR2 LQKENI, per germline. Trimming cost V 3 bases and J 1 base; bases outside gene matches: 8. CDR3 amino acids: CASSPWAGVGQETQYF. The CDR3 DNA is TGTGCCAGCTCACCTTGGGCGGGAGTAGGCCAAGAGACCCAGTACTTC.

The chain employs TRBV28 and TRBJ1-6, with a tentative D call TRBD1 (6 bases). The CDR3 has 15 residues. Germline V gives CDR1 MDHEN, CDR2 SYDVKM. Deletions cut 3 bases from V and 8 bases from J, with 14 bases between. The CDR3 spells CASSFSTGFYSPLHF. The CDR3 nucleotides are TGTGCCAGCAGTTTCTCAACAGGGTTTTATTCACCCCTCCACTTT.

The chain uses TRBV6-1 and TRBJ2-7, with a tentative D call TRBD1 (5 bases). This CDR3 comprises 15 residues. Trimming left V 4 bases short and J 2 bases short, with 15 bases between. Germline lookup yields CDR1 MNHNS and CDR2 SASEGT. The chain's CDR3 is CASSAISTATYEQYF. The CDR3 nucleotides read TGTGCCAGCAGTGCAATATCGACAGCTACCTACGAGCAGTACTTC.

J is TRBJ1-1 and V is TRBV6-1; TRBD1 matches at 9 bases. Germline trimming cut 6 bases from V and 0 bases from J; bases unmatched to any gene: 2. The CDR3 totals 14 residues. Germline CDR1 reads MNHNS; CDR2 reads SASEGT. This CDR3 is CASRDRGMNTEAFF. For the CDR3, the DNA is TGTGCCAGCAGGGACAGGGGCATGAACACTGAAGCTTTCTTT.

The chain couples TRBV19 to TRBJ1-1, with 11 nucleotides matching TRBD1. This CDR3 has 16 amino acids. The germline V gene encodes CDR1 LNHDA and CDR2 SQIVND (reference sequence). Unmatched junction bases numbered 8, after V lost 3 bases and J lost 5 bases. DNA for the CDR3: TGTGCCAGTAGTATCGGACAGGGGGCAGGAGGTACTGAAGCTTTCTTT. This gives the protein CASSIGQGAGGTEAFF.

This chain connects TRBV4-3 to TRBJ1-2; 9 bases match TRBD1. With 0 bases clipped from V and 6 bases from J, the junction kept 11 bases outside the gene matches. This CDR3 spans 17 amino acids. The germline CDR1 and CDR2 sequences are LGHNA and YSLEER. The CDR3: CASSQDRPGQGLHGYTF. The DNA for the CDR3 is TGCGCCAGCAGCCAAGACAGACCGGGACAGGGCCTCCATGGCTACACCTTC.

The rearrangement links TRBV28 to TRBJ1-6; TRBD1 matches 8 bases. CDR3 size: 15 residues. Per the germline V gene, CDR1 is MDHEN and CDR2 is SYDVKM. V was clipped by 6 bases and J by 11 bases; unmatched bases: 12. In nucleotides, the CDR3 is TGTGCCAGCAGGGGTAAGACAGGGGTCGTGGCACCCCTCCACTTT. Residues: CASRGKTGVVAPLHF. The full variable domain, with the rest looked up from reference TRBV28 and TRBJ1-6, is DVKVTQSSRYLVKRTGEKVFLECVQDMDHENMFWYRQDPGLGLRLIYFSYDVKMKEKGDIPEGYSVSREKKERFSLILESASTNQTSMYLCASRGKTGVVAPLHFGNGTRLTVT.

In regard to this clone: Germline and junction disagree at one end, which may indicate a read error. The gene calls are TRBV28 and TRBJ2-5; maybe TRBD2 (6 bases). The CDR3 is 15 residues long. From germline, CDR1 is MDHEN and CDR2 SYDVKM. The CDR3 DNA reads as TGTGCCAGCAACTCAGCTGGGGGGACCCAAGGGACCCAGTACTTC. Translation: CASNSAGGTQGTQYF.

The chain combines TRBV6-1 with TRBJ2-7, with 7 bases aligning to TRBD2. CDR1 is MNHNS, CDR2 SASEGT, per germline. The junction had 8 bases not matched to a gene; V was cut back by 6 bases and J by 3 bases. The CDR3 contains 14 residues. CDR3 amino acids: CASSLSGTDYEQYF. The CDR3 DNA reads as TGTGCCAGCAGCCTAAGCGGGACTGACTACGAGCAGTACTTC.

The CDR3: CASSLWGRGDYGYTF. CDR3 bases: TGTGCCAGCAGTCTCTGGGGCAGGGGGGACTATGGCTACACCTTC. The chain uses TRBV25-1 and TRBJ1-2; TRBD1 matches at 7 bases. Germline V gives CDR1 MGHDK, CDR2 SYGVNS. The V gene end was trimmed by 5 bases and the J gene end by 3 bases; junction bases not matched to a gene: 9. This CDR3 has 15 residues.

The chain uses TRBV18 and TRBJ2-1; TRBD1 agrees at 7 bases. V trimming: 5 bases; J trimming: 5 bases; junction bases outside the gene matches: 9. The CDR3 is 15 amino acids. Germline lookup yields CDR1 KGHSH and CDR2 LQKENI. CDR3 sequence reads: CASSGPRQGHNEQFF. For the CDR3, the DNA is TGTGCCAGCTCAGGCCCGAGACAGGGTCACAATGAGCAGTTCTTC.

About this clone itself: The junction departs from the called germline gene at one end, perhaps through a read error. V and J are TRBV19 and TRBJ1-6; D not resolved. The CDR3 extends over 12 amino acids. From germline, CDR1 is LNHDA and CDR2 SQIVND (reference sequence). The CDR3 DNA sequence: TGTGCCAGTAGTATCGGGAATTTACCCCTCCACTTT. It specifies CASSIGNLPLHF.

The chain links TRBV21-1 to TRBJ1-1. TRBV21-1 counts as a pseudogene. The CDR3 is 15 residues long. The CDR3 DNA reads as TGTGCCAGCAGCACCCGCCGACTCGTCCCTTCAAGGGCTTTCTTT. It encodes CASSTRRLVPSRAFF.

The chain recombines TRBV6-5 with TRBJ1-5, with TRBD1 matching 7 bases. CDR1 is MNHEY, CDR2 SVGAGI, per germline. The CDR3 runs 14 residues. V lost 6 bases and J lost 4; bases outside the gene matches: 6. The CDR3 coding sequence is TGTGCCAGCAGCTCCGGGACAGCTAATCAGCCCCAGCATTTT. The encoded protein is CASSSGTANQPQHF.

This rearrangement joins TRBV19 to TRBJ2-1, with TRBD2 matching 11 bases. The CDR3 consists of 17 residues. Germline CDR1 reads LNHDA; CDR2 reads SQIVND (reference sequence). V trimming: 3 bases; J trimming: 4 bases; junction bases outside the gene matches: 8. For the CDR3, the DNA is TGTGCCAGTAGTATTTTACTAGCGGGGGTTCGATACAATGAGCAGTTCTTC. Translation gives CASSILLAGVRYNEQFF. The variable domain in full, completed from reference TRBV19 and TRBJ2-1, reads DGGITQSPKYLFRKEGQNVTLSCEQNLNHDAMYWYRQDPGQGLRLIYYSQIVNDFQKGDIAEGYSVSREKKESFPLTVTSAQKNPTAFYLCASSILLAGVRYNEQFFGPGTRLTVL.

The genes are TRBV30 and TRBJ1-2; the match to TRBD1 covers 11 bases. CDR1 GTSNPN and CDR2 SVGIG come from the germline V gene (reference sequence). J gave up 4 bases and V 3 bases, and 7 bases lay outside the gene matches. The CDR3 length is 15 residues. The CDR3 loop reads CAWSAGQGAIYGYTF. The CDR3 DNA reads as TGTGCCTGGAGCGCCGGACAGGGGGCGATCTATGGCTACACCTTC.

The chain carries TRBV5-8 and TRBJ2-4; D is unresolved. V lost 2 bases and J lost 6, with 3 bases in between. The CDR3 extends over 11 amino acids. Germline CDR1 reads SGHTS; CDR2 reads YDEGEE. CDR3 protein: CASSFGNIQYF. CDR3 nucleotide sequence: TGTGCCAGCAGCTTCGGAAACATTCAGTACTTC.

The rearrangement joins TRBV2 to TRBJ2-1, with 9 bases identical to TRBD1. The trim removed 6 bases at V and 5 bases at J, leaving 8 bases unmatched. Looked up from germline, CDR1 is SNHLY and CDR2 is FYNNEI. The CDR3 is 15 amino acids. The CDR3 DNA follows: TGTGCCAGCAGGCTACAGGGGGCGCTGAACAATGAGCAGTTCTTC. It yields the protein CASRLQGALNNEQFF.

A single count supports this clone. The chain has TRBV2 and TRBJ2-1; TRBD1 might be the D (6 bases). Germline values: CDR1 SNHLY, CDR2 FYNNEI. V was pared by 6 bases and J by 6 bases, with 9 bases between. The CDR3 contains 12 residues. Here the CDR3 reads CASRRTANEQFF. CDR3 DNA: TGTGCCAGCAGACGGACAGCCAATGAGCAGTTCTTC.

Only a few counts were recorded for this clone. This chain connects TRBV6-6 to TRBJ2-7; TRBD2 is a possible D gene (6 bases). This CDR3 is 14 amino acids long. The V and J ends lost 2 bases and 7 bases respectively, with 15 bases between them. Germline-derived CDR1 and CDR2 are MNHNY and SVGAGI (reference sequence). As DNA, the CDR3 is TGTGCCAGCAGTTACACACTAGCCGCACAGGAGCAGTACTTC. Amino acid sequence: CASSYTLAAQEQYF.

This chain uses TRBV7-9 with TRBJ2-5; TRBD1 aligns across 10 bases. The CDR3 runs to 15 residues. Trimming removed 1 base from V and 5 bases from J; junction bases left unmatched: 4. Germline V CDR1 and CDR2: SEHNR, FQNEAQ (reference sequence). CDR3 residues: CASSLVEGQGETQYF. Here the CDR3 DNA reads TGTGCCAGCAGCTTAGTGGAGGGACAGGGGGAGACCCAGTACTTC.

The chain employs TRBV19 and TRBJ1-1; D might be TRBD1 (5 bases). Trimming left V 6 bases short and J 5 bases short, with 19 bases between. The CDR3 has 15 residues. CDR1 LNHDA and CDR2 SQIVND come from the germline V gene (reference sequence). The chain's CDR3 is CASRPGTLGGTEAFF. The CDR3, as DNA: TGTGCCAGTAGACCCGGGACGCTGGGGGGAACTGAAGCTTTCTTT.

The chain couples TRBV30 to TRBJ2-1, with TRBD2 matching over 14 bases. The CDR3 has 15 residues. Per the germline V gene, CDR1 is GTSNPN and CDR2 is SVGIG (reference sequence). V lost 2 bases, J lost 8 bases, and 5 bases stayed unmatched. DNA of the CDR3: TGTGCCTGGAGTAGCGGGACTAGCGGGAGACATGAGCAGTTCTTC. Its protein is CAWSSGTSGRHEQFF.

The V gene is TRBV4-3, the J gene TRBJ2-3; 9 nucleotides align to TRBD1. Germline-derived CDR1 and CDR2 are LGHNA and YSLEER. This CDR3 is built from 17 residues. V lost 2 bases to trimming and J lost 5 bases; unmatched junction nucleotides: 11. CDR3 in DNA: TGCGCCAGCAGCCAATATCGAACAGGGGGCATTCAAGATACGCAGTATTTT. It codes for CASSQYRTGGIQDTQYF.

V usage is TRBV19 and J usage is TRBJ1-2, with 7 bases matching TRBD1. There are 17 residues in the CDR3. Losses at the gene ends were 2 bases for V and 5 bases for J; bases not matched to a gene: 14. Germline values: CDR1 LNHDA, CDR2 SQIVND (reference sequence). DNA for the CDR3: TGTGCCAGTAGTATAAGGGGTCGGGGACAGCAAGATTATGGCTACACCTTC. Amino acid sequence: CASSIRGRGQQDYGYTF.